This record concerns one TCR beta chain sequence. This sample stems from a study of T cell responses to AZD1222 COVID-19 vaccine. This CDR3 is 12 amino acids long. The germline V gene has CDR1 LNHDA and CDR2 SQIVND (reference sequence). The V gene lost 8 bases and the J gene lost 6 bases, with 14 bases spanning the gap. Assay used: immunoSEQ multiplex PCR; TCRdb lists only in-frame clones, some missing. The sample consists of approximately 120,000 clones, approximately 90% of them appearing once. The specimen was peripheral blood, collected on day 0 of AZD1222 vaccination. The rearrangement joins TRBV19 to TRBJ2-7, with D maybe TRBD2 (6 bases). This clonotype was obtained from an adult in good health. The CDR3 DNA sequence: TGTGCCAGTTCTGGGCAGGGAGGCGAGCAGTACTTC. As protein: CASSGQGGEQYF.